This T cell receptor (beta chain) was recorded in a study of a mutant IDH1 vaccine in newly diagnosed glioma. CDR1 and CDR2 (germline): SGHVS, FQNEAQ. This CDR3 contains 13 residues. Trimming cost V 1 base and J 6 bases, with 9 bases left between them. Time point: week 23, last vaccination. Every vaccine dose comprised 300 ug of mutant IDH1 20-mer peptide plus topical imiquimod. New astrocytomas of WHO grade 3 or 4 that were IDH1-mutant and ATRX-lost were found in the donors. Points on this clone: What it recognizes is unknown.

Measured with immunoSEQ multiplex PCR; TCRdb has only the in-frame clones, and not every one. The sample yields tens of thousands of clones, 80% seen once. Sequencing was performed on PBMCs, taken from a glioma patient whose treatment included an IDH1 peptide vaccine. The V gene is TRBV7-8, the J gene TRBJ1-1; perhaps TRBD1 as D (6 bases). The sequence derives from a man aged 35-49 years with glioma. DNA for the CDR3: TGTGCCAGCAGCTTAGGGGGGGCTGCTGAAGCTTTCTTT. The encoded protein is CASSLGGAAEAFF.